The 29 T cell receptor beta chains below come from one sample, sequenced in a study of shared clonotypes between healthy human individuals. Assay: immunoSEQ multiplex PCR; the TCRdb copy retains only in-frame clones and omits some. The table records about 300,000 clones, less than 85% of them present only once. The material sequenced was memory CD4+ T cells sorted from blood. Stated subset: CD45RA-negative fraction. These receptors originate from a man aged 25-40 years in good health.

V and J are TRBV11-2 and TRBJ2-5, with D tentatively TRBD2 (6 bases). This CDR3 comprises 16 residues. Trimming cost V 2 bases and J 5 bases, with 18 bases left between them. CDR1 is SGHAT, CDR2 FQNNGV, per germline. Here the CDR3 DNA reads TGTGCCAGCAGCTTATCCCCGGGCGCGGGAACCGAGACCCAGTACTTC. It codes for CASSLSPGAGTETQYF.

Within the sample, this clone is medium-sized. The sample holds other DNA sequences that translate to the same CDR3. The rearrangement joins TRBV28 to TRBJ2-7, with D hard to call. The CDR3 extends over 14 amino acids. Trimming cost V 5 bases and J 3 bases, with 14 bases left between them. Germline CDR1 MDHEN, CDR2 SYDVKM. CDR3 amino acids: CASSPPQAIYEQYF. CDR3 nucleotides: TGTGCCAGCAGTCCCCCGCAGGCTATCTACGAGCAGTACTTC. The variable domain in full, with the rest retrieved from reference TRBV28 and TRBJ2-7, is DVKVTQSSRYLVKRTGEKVFLECVQDMDHENMFWYRQDPGLGLRLIYFSYDVKMKEKGDIPEGYSVSREKKERFSLILESASTNQTSMYLCASSPPQAIYEQYFGPGTRLTVT.

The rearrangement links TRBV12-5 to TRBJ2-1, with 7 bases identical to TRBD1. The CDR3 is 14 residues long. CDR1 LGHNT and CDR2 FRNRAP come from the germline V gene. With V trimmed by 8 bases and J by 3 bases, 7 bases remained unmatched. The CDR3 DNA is TGTGCTAGTTCCCCGGGACAGAGCTACAATGAGCAGTTCTTC. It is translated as CASSPGQSYNEQFF.

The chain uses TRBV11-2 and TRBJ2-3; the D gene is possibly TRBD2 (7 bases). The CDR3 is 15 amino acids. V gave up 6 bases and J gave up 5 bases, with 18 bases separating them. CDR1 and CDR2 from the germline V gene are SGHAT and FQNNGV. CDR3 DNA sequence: TGTGCCAGCAGTTTGGGCCGGGGGGCAGGAGATACGCAGTATTTT. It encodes CASSLGRGAGDTQYF.

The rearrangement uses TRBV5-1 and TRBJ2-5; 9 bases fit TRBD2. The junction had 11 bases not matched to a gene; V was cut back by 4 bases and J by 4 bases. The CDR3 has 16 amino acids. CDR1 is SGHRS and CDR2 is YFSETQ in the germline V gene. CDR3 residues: CASSGIAGVLRETQYF. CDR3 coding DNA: TGCGCCAGCAGCGGAATAGCGGGAGTACTAAGAGAGACCCAGTACTTC.

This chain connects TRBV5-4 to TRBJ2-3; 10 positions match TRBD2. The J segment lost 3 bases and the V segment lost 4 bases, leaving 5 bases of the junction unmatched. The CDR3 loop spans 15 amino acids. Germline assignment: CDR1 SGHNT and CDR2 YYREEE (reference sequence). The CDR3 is CASSPGLAWTDTQYF. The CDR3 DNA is TGTGCCAGCAGCCCGGGACTAGCGTGGACAGATACGCAGTATTTT.

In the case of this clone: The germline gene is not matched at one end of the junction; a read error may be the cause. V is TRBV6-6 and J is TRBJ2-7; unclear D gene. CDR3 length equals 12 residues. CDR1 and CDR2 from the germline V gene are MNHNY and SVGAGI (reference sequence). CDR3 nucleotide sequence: TGTGCCGGCAGGTATGACACGGACGAGCAGTACTTC. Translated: CAGRYDTDEQYF.

DNA of the CDR3: TGTGCCAGCAGCTCCTTCCCGGAGGTAGCGGGGAGTACGGATGAGCAGTTCTTC. This encodes CASSSFPEVAGSTDEQFF. The chain uses TRBV11-2 and TRBJ2-1; 8 nucleotides match TRBD2. Trimming removed 4 bases from V and 8 bases from J; junction bases left unmatched: 19. Germline V gene data show CDR1 as SGHAT and CDR2 as FQNNGV. This CDR3 has 18 residues. Supplemented by reference TRBV11-2 and TRBJ2-1, the full variable domain reads EAGVAQSPRYKIIEKRQSVAFWCNPISGHATLYWYQQILGQGPKLLIQFQNNGVVDDSQLPKDRFSAERLKGVDSTLKIQPAKLEDSAVYLCASSSFPEVAGSTDEQFFGPGTRLTVL.

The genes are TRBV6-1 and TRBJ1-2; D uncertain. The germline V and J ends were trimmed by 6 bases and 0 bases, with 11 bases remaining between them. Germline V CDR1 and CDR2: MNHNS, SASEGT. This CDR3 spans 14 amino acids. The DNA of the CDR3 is TGTGCCAGCAGCTTCGCGCGGGCTAACTATGGCTACACCTTC. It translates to CASSFARANYGYTF.

The CDR3 here is CASSFVGQGEETQYF. CDR3 nucleotide sequence: TGCGCCAGCAGCTTCGTTGGACAGGGGGAAGAGACCCAGTACTTC. J is TRBJ2-5 and V is TRBV5-1; 10 bases line up with TRBD1. Germline V gene data show CDR1 as SGHRS and CDR2 as YFSETQ. Losses at the gene ends were 2 bases for V and 3 bases for J; bases not matched to a gene: 4. The CDR3 is 15 residues long.

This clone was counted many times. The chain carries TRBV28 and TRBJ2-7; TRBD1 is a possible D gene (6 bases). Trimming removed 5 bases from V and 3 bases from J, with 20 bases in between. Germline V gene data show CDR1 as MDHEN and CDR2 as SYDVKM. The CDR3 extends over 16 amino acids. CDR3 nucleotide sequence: TGTGCCAGCAGTCCGGGAACAGGGCGAGGGGACTACGAGCAGTACTTC. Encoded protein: CASSPGTGRGDYEQYF.

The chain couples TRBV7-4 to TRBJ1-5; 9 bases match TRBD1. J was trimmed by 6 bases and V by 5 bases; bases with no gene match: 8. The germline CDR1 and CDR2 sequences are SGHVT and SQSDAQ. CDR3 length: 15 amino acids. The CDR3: CASSHQRTGVQPQHF. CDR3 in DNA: TGTGCCAGCAGCCATCAGCGGACAGGGGTTCAGCCCCAGCATTTT.

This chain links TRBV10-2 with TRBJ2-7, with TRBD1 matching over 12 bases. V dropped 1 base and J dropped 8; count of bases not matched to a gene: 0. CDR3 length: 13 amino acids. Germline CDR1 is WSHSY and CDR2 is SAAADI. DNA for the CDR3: TGCGCCAGCAGTGAGTGGGACAGGGGGCAGCAGTACTTC. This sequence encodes CASSEWDRGQQYF.

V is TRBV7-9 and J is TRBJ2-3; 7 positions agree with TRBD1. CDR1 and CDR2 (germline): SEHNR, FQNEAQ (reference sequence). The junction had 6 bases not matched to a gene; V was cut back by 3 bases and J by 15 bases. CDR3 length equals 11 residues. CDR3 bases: TGTGCCAGCAGCTTCGGGACAGCTTCATATTTT. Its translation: CASSFGTASYF.

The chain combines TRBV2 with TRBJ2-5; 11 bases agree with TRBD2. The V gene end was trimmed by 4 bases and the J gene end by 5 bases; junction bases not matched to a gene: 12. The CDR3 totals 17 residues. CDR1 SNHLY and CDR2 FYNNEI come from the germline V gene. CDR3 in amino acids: CASSAHSGRGIGETQYF. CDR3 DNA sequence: TGTGCCAGCAGTGCCCATAGCGGGAGGGGGATTGGGGAGACCCAGTACTTC.

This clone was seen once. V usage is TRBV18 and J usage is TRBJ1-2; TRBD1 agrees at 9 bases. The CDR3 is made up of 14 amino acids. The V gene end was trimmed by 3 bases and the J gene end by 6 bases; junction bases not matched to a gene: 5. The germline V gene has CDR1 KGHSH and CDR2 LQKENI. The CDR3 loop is CASSPGRDRDGYTF. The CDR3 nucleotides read TGTGCCAGCTCACCGGGCCGGGACAGGGATGGCTACACCTTC.

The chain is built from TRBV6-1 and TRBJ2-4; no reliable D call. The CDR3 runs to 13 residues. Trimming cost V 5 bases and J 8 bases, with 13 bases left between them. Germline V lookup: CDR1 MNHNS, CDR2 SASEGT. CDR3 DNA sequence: TGTGCCAGCAGTTTTAGGCTAAAGGACATTCAGTACTTC. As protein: CASSFRLKDIQYF.

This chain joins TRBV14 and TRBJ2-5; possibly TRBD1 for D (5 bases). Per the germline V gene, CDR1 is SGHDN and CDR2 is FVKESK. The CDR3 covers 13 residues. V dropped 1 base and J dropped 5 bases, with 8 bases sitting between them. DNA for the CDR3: TGTGCCAGCAGCCAAGGAGCAGGGGAGACCCAGTACTTC. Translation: CASSQGAGETQYF.

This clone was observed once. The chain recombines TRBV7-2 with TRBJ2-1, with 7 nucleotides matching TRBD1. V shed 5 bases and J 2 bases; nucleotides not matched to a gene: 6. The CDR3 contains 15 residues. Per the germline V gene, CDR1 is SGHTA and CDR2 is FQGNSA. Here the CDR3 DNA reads TGTGCCAGCAGCGAGGGGACAGCCGCCTACAATGAGCAGTTCTTC. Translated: CASSEGTAAYNEQFF.

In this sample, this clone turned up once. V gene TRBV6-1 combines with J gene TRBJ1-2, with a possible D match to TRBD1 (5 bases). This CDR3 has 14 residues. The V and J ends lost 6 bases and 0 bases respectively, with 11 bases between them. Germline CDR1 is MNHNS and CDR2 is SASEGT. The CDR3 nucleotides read TGTGCCAGCAGAAGAGACAGAGCTAACTATGGCTACACCTTC. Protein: CASRRDRANYGYTF.

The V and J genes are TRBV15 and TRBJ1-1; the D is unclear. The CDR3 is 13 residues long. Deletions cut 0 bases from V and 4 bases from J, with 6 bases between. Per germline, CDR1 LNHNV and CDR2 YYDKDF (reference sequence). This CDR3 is CATSRDPSTEAFF. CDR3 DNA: TGTGCCACCAGCAGAGATCCCTCCACTGAAGCTTTCTTT.

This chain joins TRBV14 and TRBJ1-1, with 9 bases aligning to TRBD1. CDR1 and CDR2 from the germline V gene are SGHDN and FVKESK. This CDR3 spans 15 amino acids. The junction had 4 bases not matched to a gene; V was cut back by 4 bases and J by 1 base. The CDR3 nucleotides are TGTGCCAGCAGCCCCAAACAGGGGGCGAACACTGAAGCTTTCTTT. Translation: CASSPKQGANTEAFF.

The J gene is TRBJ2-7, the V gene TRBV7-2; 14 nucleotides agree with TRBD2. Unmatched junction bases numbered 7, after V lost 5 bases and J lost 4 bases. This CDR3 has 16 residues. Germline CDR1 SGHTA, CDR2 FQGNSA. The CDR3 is CASSLGLAGVGYEQYF. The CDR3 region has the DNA TGTGCCAGCAGCCTGGGACTAGCGGGAGTTGGGTACGAGCAGTACTTC.

In DNA form, the CDR3 reads TGTGCCAGCAAGTTGAGGGGGCTCGAAAAACTGTTTTTT. Translation: CASKLRGLEKLFF. The chain couples TRBV6-5 to TRBJ1-4; 7 nucleotides agree with TRBD1. The J segment lost 8 bases and the V segment lost 7 bases, leaving 7 bases of the junction unmatched. The CDR3 extends over 13 amino acids. In germline, CDR1 is MNHEY, CDR2 SVGAGI.

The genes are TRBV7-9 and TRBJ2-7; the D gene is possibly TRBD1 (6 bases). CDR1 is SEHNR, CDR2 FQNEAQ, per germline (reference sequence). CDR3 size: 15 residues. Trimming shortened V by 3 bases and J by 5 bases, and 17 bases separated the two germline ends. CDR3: CASSFNTGYRDEQYF. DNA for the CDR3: TGTGCCAGCAGCTTTAATACAGGGTATAGGGACGAGCAGTACTTC.

Here the CDR3 DNA reads TGTGCCAGCAGTCTACGGGGTGTAGAGACCCAGTACTTC. Translated: CASSLRGVETQYF. The rearrangement links TRBV7-2 to TRBJ2-5, with D tentatively TRBD2 (5 bases). The CDR3 length is 13 residues. CDR1 and CDR2 from the germline V gene are SGHTA and FQGNSA. V lost 6 bases, J lost 4 bases, and 12 bases lay in between.

CDR3 nucleotides: TGTGCCAGAAGCTTGTGGGGAGGACTAGCGGGAGGAGGGCATCAAGAGACCCAGTACTTC. It yields the protein CARSLWGGLAGGGHQETQYF. The rearrangement links TRBV5-3 to TRBJ2-5; TRBD2 matches at 14 bases. TRBV5-3 is annotated as an ORF whose role is uncertain. The CDR3 runs 20 residues. Germline trimming cut 1 base from V and 2 bases from J; bases unmatched to any gene: 13.

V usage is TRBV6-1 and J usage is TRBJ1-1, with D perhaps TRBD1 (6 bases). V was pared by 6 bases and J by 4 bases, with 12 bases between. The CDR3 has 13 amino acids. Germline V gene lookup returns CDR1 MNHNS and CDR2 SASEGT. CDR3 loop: CASRHRVGTEAFF. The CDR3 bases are TGTGCCAGCAGACACAGGGTCGGCACTGAAGCTTTCTTT.

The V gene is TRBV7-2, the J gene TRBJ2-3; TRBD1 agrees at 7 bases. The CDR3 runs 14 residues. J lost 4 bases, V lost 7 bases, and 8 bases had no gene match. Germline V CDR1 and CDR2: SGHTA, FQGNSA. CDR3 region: CASTQTGPADTQYF. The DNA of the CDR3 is TGTGCCAGCACCCAGACAGGGCCCGCAGATACGCAGTATTTT. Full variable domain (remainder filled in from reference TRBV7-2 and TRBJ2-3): GAGVSQSPSNKVTEKGKDVELRCDPISGHTALYWYRQSLGQGLEFLIYFQGNSAPDKSGLPSDRFSAERTGGSVSTLTIQRTQQEDSAVYLCASTQTGPADTQYFGPGTRLTVL.